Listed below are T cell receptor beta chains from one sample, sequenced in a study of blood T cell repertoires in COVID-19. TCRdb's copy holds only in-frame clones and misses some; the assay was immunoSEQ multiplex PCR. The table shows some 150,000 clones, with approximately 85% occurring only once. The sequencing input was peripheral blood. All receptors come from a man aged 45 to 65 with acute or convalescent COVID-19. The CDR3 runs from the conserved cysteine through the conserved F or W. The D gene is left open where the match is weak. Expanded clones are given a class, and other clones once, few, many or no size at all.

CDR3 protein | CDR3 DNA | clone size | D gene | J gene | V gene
CASSVDLGRMGTDTQYF | TGTGCCAGCAGCGTAGATCTAGGGAGGATGGGCACAGATACGCAGTATTTT | . | . | TRBJ2-3 | TRBV9
CASSSQGSGMRELFF | TGTGCCAGCAGTTCACAGGGGAGCGGAATGAGGGAACTGTTTTTT | . | TRBD1 | TRBJ1-4 | TRBV28
CASSQEPGLADTNEQFF | TGTGCCAGCAGCCAAGAGCCCGGGCTAGCGGATACCAATGAGCAGTTCTTC | . | TRBD2 | TRBJ2-1 | TRBV3-1/TRBV3-2
CASSPARGETEQYF | TGTGCCAGCTCACCGGCCAGGGGTGAAACCGAGCAGTACTTC | . | . | TRBJ2-7 | TRBV18
CASSFGTVGSYEQYF | TGTGCCAGCAGTTTTGGGACAGTGGGGTCCTACGAGCAGTACTTC | . | TRBD1 | TRBJ2-7 | TRBV27
CSVERGAYTEAFF | TGCAGCGTTGAACGGGGGGCATACACTGAAGCTTTCTTT | . | . | TRBJ1-1 | TRBV29-1
CASSVLALGSAYNEQFF | TGTGCCAGCAGCGTACTAGCCCTAGGAAGTGCCTACAATGAGCAGTTCTTC | . | . | TRBJ2-1 | TRBV9
CASSLMGGSYEQYF | TGTGCCAGCAGTTTAATGGGAGGGTCCTACGAGCAGTACTTC | few | TRBD2 | TRBJ2-7 | TRBV28
CASSPGKGSAMNTEAFF | TGTGCCAGCAGCCCAGGGAAGGGATCGGCAATGAACACTGAAGCTTTCTTT | . | . | TRBJ1-1 | TRBV2
CASSPLGGSNEKLFF | TGTGCCAGCAGCCCCCTGGGGGGGTCTAATGAAAAACTGTTTTTT | . | . | TRBJ1-4 | TRBV7-8
CASSYGQGFYNSPLHF | TGTGCCAGCAGTTACGGACAGGGATTCTATAATTCACCCCTCCACTTT | . | TRBD1 | TRBJ1-6 | TRBV6-5
CASSSYGLQPQHF | TGTGCCAGCAGCTCATATGGCTTGCAGCCCCAGCATTTT | . | . | TRBJ1-5 | TRBV6-2/TRBV6-3
CASSYAGGGTEAFF | TGTGCCAGTAGTTACGCAGGGGGAGGCACTGAAGCTTTCTTT | . | TRBD1 | TRBJ1-1 | TRBV19
CASSLEGDEKLFF | TGTGCCAGCAGCTTGGAGGGTGATGAAAAACTGTTTTTT | few | . | TRBJ1-4 | TRBV7-9